These 11 T cell receptor beta chains share one sample of origin, sequenced in a study of blood T cell repertoires in COVID-19. Generated by immunoSEQ multiplex PCR, the TCRdb table keeps only in-frame clones and is missing some. The sample includes 20,000 to 30,000 clones, approximately 80% of them seen just once. The sample was peripheral blood. These receptors originate from a man in his sixties or seventies with acute or convalescent COVID-19.

V and J are TRBV7-2 and TRBJ2-7; D might be TRBD1 (5 bases). Deletions cut 6 bases from V and 3 bases from J, with 15 bases between. Germline CDR1 SGHTA, CDR2 FQGNSA. The CDR3 has 14 residues. Written as DNA, the CDR3 is TGTGCCAGCAGTCCCAGGGCAGGGTTCTACGAGCAGTACTTC. This gives the protein CASSPRAGFYEQYF.

The chain carries TRBV5-1 and TRBJ2-7; 11 nucleotides match TRBD1. There are 14 residues in the CDR3. The germline gives CDR1 SGHRS, CDR2 YFSETQ. V trimming: 4 bases; J trimming: 5 bases; junction bases outside the gene matches: 5. This chain's CDR3 is CASSPGQGENEQYF. In nucleotides, the CDR3 is TGCGCCAGCAGCCCGGGACAGGGGGAAAACGAGCAGTACTTC.

The rearrangement joins TRBV3-1 (or the pseudogene TRBV3-2) to TRBJ2-7; 7 bases line up with TRBD1. Germline values: CDR1 LGHDT, CDR2 YNNKEL (reference sequence). This CDR3 has 17 amino acids. Trimming took 2 bases from V and 7 from J; bases not matched to a gene: 17. DNA for the CDR3: TGTGCCAGCAGCCAAAAGAGGGGGCCACTATGGACAGCAGAGCAGTACTTC. Translated: CASSQKRGPLWTAEQYF.

The CDR3 DNA is TGTGCCAGCAGCTCGGGACTAGCGGGGGGCTGGGAGACCCAGTACTTC. Residues: CASSSGLAGGWETQYF. The chain links TRBV7-3 to TRBJ2-5; 15 positions match TRBD2. Trimming at V came to 4 bases and at J to 5 bases, leaving 5 bases not matched to a gene. This CDR3 spans 16 amino acids. The germline gives CDR1 SGHTA, CDR2 FQGTGA.

The V gene is TRBV30, the J gene TRBJ1-2, with unresolved D. V was clipped by 1 base and J by 2 bases, with 8 bases between them. This CDR3 spans 13 amino acids. Germline V lookup: CDR1 GTSNPN, CDR2 SVGIG (reference sequence). CDR3 coding DNA: TGTGCCTGGAGTGGGACTACCAACTATGGCTACACCTTC. Its translation is CAWSGTTNYGYTF.

This clone was recorded a few times. This chain connects TRBV7-2 to TRBJ1-4; TRBD1 matches at 8 bases. This CDR3 spans 15 amino acids. V was pared by 1 base and J by 7 bases, with 5 bases of the junction left unmatched. The germline V gene has CDR1 SGHTA and CDR2 FQGNSA. CDR3 bases: TGTGCCAGCAGCTTAGGTAGGACAGGGAGTGAAAAACTGTTTTTT. Its translation: CASSLGRTGSEKLFF.

The chain joins TRBV7-2 to TRBJ2-7, with 10 nucleotides matching TRBD2. Germline CDR1 and CDR2: SGHTA and FQGNSA. Trimming removed 5 bases from V and 0 bases from J; junction bases left unmatched: 1. This CDR3 is built from 14 residues. This CDR3 reads CASSQREGSYEQYF. The CDR3 bases are TGTGCCAGCAGCCAGCGGGAGGGCTCCTACGAGCAGTACTTC.

A word on this clone: The sample carries other DNA sequences with the same CDR3. The gene calls are TRBV30 and TRBJ2-2, with D maybe TRBD1 (6 bases). Germline CDR1 GTSNPN, CDR2 SVGIG (reference sequence). V dropped 0 bases and J dropped 5 bases, with 7 bases sitting between them. The CDR3 contains 13 residues. CDR3 region: CAWSVRGTGELFF. CDR3 bases: TGTGCCTGGAGTGTAAGGGGGACCGGGGAGCTGTTTTTT.

This clone rates as medium-sized. V gene TRBV28 combines with J gene TRBJ2-7, with a tentative D call TRBD1 (6 bases). Germline values: CDR1 MDHEN, CDR2 SYDVKM. V shed 4 bases and J shed 0 bases, with 13 bases lying between them. This CDR3 contains 15 residues. The CDR3 bases are TGTGCCAGCAGTTGGTACAGGGAAGGCTCCTACGAGCAGTACTTC. This gives the protein CASSWYREGSYEQYF. Complete variable domain (other parts from reference TRBV28 and TRBJ2-7): DVKVTQSSRYLVKRTGEKVFLECVQDMDHENMFWYRQDPGLGLRLIYFSYDVKMKEKGDIPEGYSVSREKKERFSLILESASTNQTSMYLCASSWYREGSYEQYFGPGTRLTVT.

The V and J genes are TRBV3-1 (or the pseudogene TRBV3-2) and TRBJ1-4; 7 positions match TRBD1. The germline CDR1 and CDR2 sequences are LGHDT and YNNKEL (reference sequence). J was trimmed by 5 bases and V by 4 bases; bases with no gene match: 4. The length of the CDR3 is 14 residues. The CDR3 spells CASSLRQGNEKLFF. The DNA of the CDR3 is TGTGCCAGCAGCCTCCGACAGGGAAATGAAAAACTGTTTTTT.

The chain couples TRBV3-1 (or the pseudogene TRBV3-2) to TRBJ2-1; D gene uncertain. V lost 2 bases and J 0 bases, leaving 8 bases between the germline ends. The length of the CDR3 is 15 residues. CDR1 is LGHDT and CDR2 is YNNKEL in the germline V gene (reference sequence). The DNA for the CDR3 is TGTGCCAGCAGCCAATCCCCGAGCTCCTACAATGAGCAGTTCTTC. It encodes CASSQSPSSYNEQFF.